The text below deals with one TCR beta chain. Its antigen is as yet unknown. The source of the sample is a study of shared clonotypes between healthy human individuals. Study-level results: Donor scarcity curtailed the genetic and exposure-history diversity represented herein.

Terminally differentiated effector memory CD45RA+ cells were excluded from the naive CD8 cells, which were CD45RO-negative and positively selected for CCR7. The CDR3 is made up of 15 amino acids. Germline V lookup: CDR1 MNHEY, CDR2 SMNVEV (reference sequence). With V trimmed by 6 bases and J by 6 bases, 12 bases remained unmatched. Profiled with immunoSEQ multiplex PCR; TCRdb holds only in-frame clones, not every one. The table lists roughly 890,000 clones, 92% of them singletons. The specimen sequenced was naive CD8+ T cells sorted from blood. The sequence derives from a man in his thirties or forties in good health. The chain is built from TRBV27 and TRBJ2-3; 7 nucleotides align to TRBD2. CDR3 DNA sequence: TGTGCCAGCAGAGAAATAGCGGGCCGGTTGGATACGCAGTATTTT. This gives the protein CASREIAGRLDTQYF.